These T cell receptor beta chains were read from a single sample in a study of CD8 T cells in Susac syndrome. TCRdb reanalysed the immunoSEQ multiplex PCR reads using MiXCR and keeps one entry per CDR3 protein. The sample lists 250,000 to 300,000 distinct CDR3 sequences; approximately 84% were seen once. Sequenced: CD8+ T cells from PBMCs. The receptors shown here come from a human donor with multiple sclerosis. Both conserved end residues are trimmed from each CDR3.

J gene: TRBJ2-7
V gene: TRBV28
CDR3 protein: ASSPQASDASEQY

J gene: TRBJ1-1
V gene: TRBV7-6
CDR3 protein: ASSLEARGTEAF

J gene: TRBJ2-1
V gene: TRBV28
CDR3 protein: ASRPRTGRHEQF

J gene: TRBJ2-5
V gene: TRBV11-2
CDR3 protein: ASSRGLAGTGETQY

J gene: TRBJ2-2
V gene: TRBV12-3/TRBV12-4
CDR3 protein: ASNPTDRAGELF

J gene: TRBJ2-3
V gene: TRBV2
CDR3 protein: ASSVGAETQY

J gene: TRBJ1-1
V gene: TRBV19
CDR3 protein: ASSPRTGKAEAF

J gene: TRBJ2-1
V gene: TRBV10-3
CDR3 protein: AISESRESPFNEQF

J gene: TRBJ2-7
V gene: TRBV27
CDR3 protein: ASSTLGVVNEQY

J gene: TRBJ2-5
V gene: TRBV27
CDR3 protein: ATSWGETQY

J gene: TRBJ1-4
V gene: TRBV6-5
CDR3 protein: ASSFGRTNEKLF

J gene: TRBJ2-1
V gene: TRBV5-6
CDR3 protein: ASSSGSDNEQF

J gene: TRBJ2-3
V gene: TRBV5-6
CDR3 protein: ASSLGLAGGGGTDTQY

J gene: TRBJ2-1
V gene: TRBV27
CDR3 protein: ASSFNLAGGSNEQF

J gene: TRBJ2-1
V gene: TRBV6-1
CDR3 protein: ASSGLAGGHNEQF

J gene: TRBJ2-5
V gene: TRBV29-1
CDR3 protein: SDPQEPQETQY

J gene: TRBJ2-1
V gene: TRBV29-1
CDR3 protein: SVEPPLRRAYNEQF

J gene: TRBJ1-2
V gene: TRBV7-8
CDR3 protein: ASSLGVGRGLLPYGYT

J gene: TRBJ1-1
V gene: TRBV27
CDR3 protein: ASIEASEAF

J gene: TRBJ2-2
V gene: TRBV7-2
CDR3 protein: ASSLHPGQFNTGELF

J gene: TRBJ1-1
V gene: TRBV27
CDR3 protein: ASSLISAGVNTEAF

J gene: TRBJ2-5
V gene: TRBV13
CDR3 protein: ASSLAGVETQY

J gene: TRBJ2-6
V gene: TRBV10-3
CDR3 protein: AIGKPGQGVDVLT

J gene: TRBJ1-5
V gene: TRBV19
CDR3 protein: ASTELGGNQPQH

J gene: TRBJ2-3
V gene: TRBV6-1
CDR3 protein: ASSDPSGTDTQY

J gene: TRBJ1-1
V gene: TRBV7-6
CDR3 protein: ASSGPWGRTEAF

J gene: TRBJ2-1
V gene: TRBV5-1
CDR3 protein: ASSPRLAGGLGNEQF

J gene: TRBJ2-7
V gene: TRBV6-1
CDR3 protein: ARPAVSYEQY

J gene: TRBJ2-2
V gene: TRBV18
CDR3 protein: ASSPPDKGTGELF

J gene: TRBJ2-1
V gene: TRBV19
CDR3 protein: ASSTRPSGLAGGAGSYNEQF

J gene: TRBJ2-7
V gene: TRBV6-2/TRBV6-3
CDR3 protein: ASSYHSYEQY

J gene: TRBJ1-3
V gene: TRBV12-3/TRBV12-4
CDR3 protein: ASSFQQGHTIY

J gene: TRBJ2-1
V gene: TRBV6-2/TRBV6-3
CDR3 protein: ASSYTDEQF

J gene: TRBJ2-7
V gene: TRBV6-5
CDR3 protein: ASSYSVQSDEQY

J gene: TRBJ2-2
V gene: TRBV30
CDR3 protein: AWVGQGVGMSFHGELF

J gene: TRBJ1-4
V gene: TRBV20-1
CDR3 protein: SANRFTTNEKLF

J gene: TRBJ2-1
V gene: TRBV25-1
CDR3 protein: ASKQGPDNEQF

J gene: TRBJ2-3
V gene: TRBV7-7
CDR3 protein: ASSLAAQGGADTQY

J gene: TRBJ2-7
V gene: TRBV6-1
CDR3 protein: ASRDRDSPYEQY

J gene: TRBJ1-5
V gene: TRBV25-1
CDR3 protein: ASSVGQNSNQPQH